The 26 T cell receptor beta chains in this list originate from one sample, sequenced in a study of blood T cell repertoires in COVID-19. Produced via immunoSEQ multiplex PCR; TCRdb's table is partial and in-frame only. This table holds 200,000 to 250,000 clones, just under 85% found once. Sequencing was performed on peripheral blood. All receptors come from a woman older than 75 with acute or convalescent COVID-19.

This clone was counted a single time. The chain employs TRBV7-2 and TRBJ1-5, with D perhaps matching TRBD1 (5 bases). The V and J ends lost 5 bases and 8 bases respectively, with 19 bases between them. Germline loops: CDR1 SGHTA, CDR2 FQGNSA. The CDR3 consists of 15 residues. CDR3 residues: CASSQNGVGGKPQHF. The CDR3 DNA is TGTGCCAGCAGCCAAAACGGGGTTGGGGGGAAGCCCCAGCATTTT.

The chain is built from TRBV7-8 and TRBJ2-7; D ambiguous. CDR1 is SGHVS and CDR2 is FQNEAQ in the germline V gene. Trimming cost V 4 bases and J 3 bases, with 13 bases left between them. The CDR3 runs to 14 residues. For the CDR3, the DNA is TGTGCCAGCAGCTCATACAAGACAAGCTACGAGCAGTACTTC. Translating gives CASSSYKTSYEQYF.

This chain joins TRBV2 and TRBJ1-3; 9 nucleotides align to TRBD1. The CDR3 contains 15 residues. Germline V gene data show CDR1 as SNHLY and CDR2 as FYNNEI. Germline trimming cut 2 bases from V and 5 bases from J; bases unmatched to any gene: 4. The CDR3 protein is CASSETNRGRNTIYF. CDR3 in DNA: TGTGCCAGCAGTGAAACTAACAGGGGGCGAAACACCATATATTTT.

The chain combines TRBV9 with TRBJ2-1; TRBD2 aligns across 10 bases. There are 17 residues in the CDR3. Germline CDR1 SGDLS, CDR2 YYNGEE. V dropped 1 base and J dropped 9; count of bases not matched to a gene: 13. CDR3 protein: CASSVTLGLAADAEQFF. The CDR3 DNA reads TGTGCCAGCAGCGTAACCTTAGGACTAGCGGCCGACGCTGAGCAGTTCTTC.

This chain connects TRBV9 to TRBJ2-1, with TRBD2 matching over 8 bases. Germline CDR1 SGDLS, CDR2 YYNGEE. This CDR3 is 15 amino acids long. The V and J ends lost 1 base and 8 bases, in that order; junction bases with no gene match: 8. The CDR3 coding sequence is TGTGCCAGCAGCGTATCTGGCGGGAGGACCGATGAGCAGTTCTTC. Translating gives CASSVSGGRTDEQFF.

The chain is built from TRBV5-1 and TRBJ2-4; TRBD2 matches 11 bases. The CDR3 is 19 amino acids. Germline CDR1 reads SGHRS; CDR2 reads YFSETQ. V trimming: 0 bases; J trimming: 0 bases; junction bases outside the gene matches: 8. The CDR3: CASSLVGLAARAAKNIQYF. CDR3 DNA: TGCGCCAGCAGCTTGGTGGGACTAGCGGCAAGGGCAGCCAAAAACATTCAGTACTTC. Combining the CDR3 with reference TRBV5-1 and TRBJ2-4 gives the whole variable domain KAGVTQTPRYLIKTRGQQVTLSCSPISGHRSVSWYQQTPGQGLQFLFEYFSETQRNKGNFPGRFSGRQFSNSRSEMNVSTLELGDSALYLCASSLVGLAARAAKNIQYFGAGTRLSVL.

The chain carries TRBV6-2 or TRBV6-3 and TRBJ1-5; unclear D gene. This CDR3 has 11 amino acids. Germline V gene lookup returns CDR1 MNHEY and CDR2 SVGEGT. V shed 4 bases and J shed 5 bases, with 3 bases lying between them. The CDR3 DNA reads TGTGCCAGCAGTTCGTATCAGCCCCAGCATTTT. As protein: CASSSYQPQHF.

Worth noting for this clone: Different DNA sequences within this sample yield the same CDR3. The rearrangement joins TRBV18 to TRBJ1-4; D is undetermined. The V end lost 2 bases, the J end lost 5 bases, and 6 bases lay between the germline ends. The CDR3 sequence is 13 residues long. Germline CDR1 is KGHSH and CDR2 is LQKENI. The CDR3 protein is CASSPGQNEKLFF. The CDR3 DNA sequence: TGTGCCAGCTCACCAGGTCAGAATGAAAAACTGTTTTTT.

This chain uses TRBV7-2 with TRBJ2-1; 10 bases align to TRBD1. The length of the CDR3 is 15 residues. Germline CDR1 reads SGHTA; CDR2 reads FQGNSA. J was trimmed by 8 bases and V by 5 bases; bases with no gene match: 9. The CDR3 DNA is TGTGCCAGCAGCGTTCAGGGACAGGGGTTAGATGAGCAGTTCTTC. It is translated as CASSVQGQGLDEQFF.

This clone was counted once. The J gene is TRBJ2-7, the V gene TRBV3-1 (or the pseudogene TRBV3-2), with D maybe TRBD2 (5 bases). CDR3 length: 13 amino acids. V was trimmed by 7 bases and J by 1 base, leaving 11 bases between them. Germline CDR1 is LGHDT and CDR2 is YNNKEL (reference sequence). As DNA, the CDR3 is TGTGCCAGCAAAGGAGGCAGATCCTACGAGCAGTACTTC. It yields the protein CASKGGRSYEQYF.

This chain links TRBV4-1 with TRBJ1-3; possibly TRBD1 for D (5 bases). The germline V gene has CDR1 MGHRA and CDR2 YSYEKL. Trimming removed 1 base from V and 2 bases from J, with 9 bases in between. The CDR3 runs 15 residues. The CDR3 nucleotides are TGCGCCAGCAGCCAAGTCCCAGGGACTGGAAACACCATATATTTT. Its protein is CASSQVPGTGNTIYF.

The J gene is TRBJ2-5, the V gene TRBV9; 10 bases match TRBD1. This CDR3 has 17 residues. The germline CDR1 and CDR2 sequences are SGDLS and YYNGEE. The V and J ends lost 4 bases and 2 bases, in that order; junction bases with no gene match: 11. The DNA for the CDR3 is TGTGCCAGCAGCACGGACAGGGGGTTAGCGGGACAAGAGACCCAGTACTTC. Translated: CASSTDRGLAGQETQYF. Together with reference TRBV9 and TRBJ2-5, the CDR3 gives the full variable domain: DSGVTQTPKHLITATGQRVTLRCSPRSGDLSVYWYQQSLDQGLQFLIQYYNGEERAKGNILERFSAQQFPDLHSELNLSSLELGDSALYFCASSTDRGLAGQETQYFGPGTRLLVL.

DNA of the CDR3: TGTGCCAGCAGCCAAGAATCTAGCAGCGGGCCGTACAATGAGCAGTTCTTC. It yields the protein CASSQESSSGPYNEQFF. The chain couples TRBV3-1 (or the pseudogene TRBV3-2) to TRBJ2-1; perhaps TRBD2 as D (6 bases). CDR1 and CDR2 from the germline V gene are LGHDT and YNNKEL (reference sequence). The length of the CDR3 is 17 residues. The V gene lost 0 bases and the J gene lost 4 bases, with 16 bases spanning the gap.

The rearrangement uses TRBV5-4 and TRBJ2-7, with 9 positions matching TRBD2. Trimming took 5 bases from V and 7 from J; bases not matched to a gene: 16. The CDR3 contains 16 residues. Germline-derived CDR1 and CDR2 are SGHNT and YYREEE (reference sequence). The CDR3 here is CASSRVGSGGRGEQYF. As DNA, the CDR3 is TGTGCCAGCAGTCGCGTCGGTAGCGGGGGCAGGGGAGAGCAGTACTTC.

The gene calls are TRBV11-3 and TRBJ1-1; D might be TRBD1 (6 bases). CDR3 length equals 16 residues. V was trimmed by 1 base and J by 0 bases, leaving 12 bases between them. Per germline, CDR1 SGHNT and CDR2 YENEEA. The CDR3 coding sequence is TGTGCCAGCAGCTTAGGCCAGGGGTCCATGAACACTGAAGCTTTCTTT. It specifies CASSLGQGSMNTEAFF.

The chain joins TRBV19 to TRBJ1-2; maybe TRBD1 (6 bases). Trimming took off 6 bases at V and 0 bases at J, with 11 bases between the two ends. Germline CDR1 is LNHDA and CDR2 is SQIVND (reference sequence). CDR3 length: 14 residues. The chain's CDR3 is CASREAGANYGYTF. Written as DNA, the CDR3 is TGTGCCAGTAGGGAGGCAGGGGCTAACTATGGCTACACCTTC. The full variable domain, with the rest looked up from reference TRBV19 and TRBJ1-2, is DGGITQSPKYLFRKEGQNVTLSCEQNLNHDAMYWYRQDPGQGLRLIYYSQIVNDFQKGDIAEGYSVSREKKESFPLTVTSAQKNPTAFYLCASREAGANYGYTFGSGTRLTVV.

The rearrangement links TRBV14 to TRBJ2-7, with 9 bases aligning to TRBD2. The CDR3 runs to 16 residues. Looked up from germline, CDR1 is SGHDN and CDR2 is FVKESK. J gave up 2 bases and V 1 base, and 6 bases lay outside the gene matches. The CDR3, as DNA: TGTGCCAGCAGCCAAGTATCGCGCGGGGGGGCCTACGAGCAGTACTTC. Amino acids: CASSQVSRGGAYEQYF.

This sequence joins TRBV7-8 and TRBJ2-7; D is ambiguous. The CDR3 contains 14 residues. Germline loops: CDR1 SGHVS, CDR2 FQNEAQ. The germline V and J ends were trimmed by 5 bases and 0 bases, with 11 bases remaining between them. This chain's CDR3 is CASSARSGSYEQYF. DNA for the CDR3: TGTGCCAGCAGCGCGAGATCCGGCTCCTACGAGCAGTACTTC.

As to this clone: Other DNA sequences from this sample encode an identical CDR3 as well. V is TRBV2 and J is TRBJ1-1; the match to TRBD1 covers 8 bases. Germline CDR1 SNHLY, CDR2 FYNNEI. The V gene end was trimmed by 4 bases and the J gene end by 4 bases; junction bases not matched to a gene: 2. The length of the CDR3 is 13 residues. CDR3 bases: TGTGCCAGCAGTGGCCAGGGGGCCACTGAAGCTTTCTTT. Protein sequence: CASSGQGATEAFF.

The CDR3 DNA sequence: TGTGCCAGCAGCAGCCCTAATCAGCCCCAGCATTTT. Translating gives CASSSPNQPQHF. The gene calls are TRBV7-2 and TRBJ1-5; no clear D. Deletions cut 5 bases from V and 4 bases from J, with 6 bases between. CDR1 is SGHTA, CDR2 FQGNSA, per germline. This CDR3 is built from 12 residues.

The chain employs TRBV19 and TRBJ2-1; D not certain. The germline CDR1 and CDR2 sequences are LNHDA and SQIVND (reference sequence). The CDR3 is 15 amino acids. The ends were cut back, 1 base at V and 2 bases at J, with 9 bases in the middle. In DNA form, the CDR3 reads TGTGCCAGTAGTATAGTAACGAGCCCCTACAATGAGCAGTTCTTC. This sequence encodes CASSIVTSPYNEQFF.

The chain recombines TRBV15 with TRBJ1-6; D remains ambiguous. V was pared by 4 bases and J by 5 bases, with 3 bases between. CDR1 and CDR2 from the germline V gene are LNHNV and YYDKDF (reference sequence). The CDR3 is made up of 12 amino acids. The CDR3 DNA reads as TGTGCCACCAGCATCAATAATTCACCCCTCCACTTT. Protein: CATSINNSPLHF.

V gene TRBV28 combines with J gene TRBJ1-4, with TRBD1 identical over 8 bases. The J segment lost 6 bases and the V segment lost 5 bases, leaving 5 bases of the junction unmatched. This CDR3 spans 14 amino acids. Germline V lookup: CDR1 MDHEN, CDR2 SYDVKM. Written as DNA, the CDR3 is TGTGCCAGCAGTCATGACAGGGGCCATGAAAAACTGTTTTTT. Protein: CASSHDRGHEKLFF. Complete variable domain (other parts from reference TRBV28 and TRBJ1-4): DVKVTQSSRYLVKRTGEKVFLECVQDMDHENMFWYRQDPGLGLRLIYFSYDVKMKEKGDIPEGYSVSREKKERFSLILESASTNQTSMYLCASSHDRGHEKLFFGSGTQLSVL.

The V gene is TRBV28, the J gene TRBJ1-2; D may be TRBD1 (6 bases). V lost 4 bases, J lost 8 bases, and 20 bases lay in between. CDR1 is MDHEN, CDR2 SYDVKM, per germline. CDR3 length: 15 amino acids. CDR3 sequence (DNA): TGTGCCAGCAGTTATCCCGGCAGCCCGACAGGAGGCTACACCTTC. Its protein is CASSYPGSPTGGYTF.

This chain connects TRBV23-1 to TRBJ2-7; 10 nucleotides align to TRBD2. TRBV23-1 is reported as an ORF; its role is uncertain. J gave up 7 bases and V 3 bases, and 9 bases lay outside the gene matches. CDR3 length: 15 amino acids. Here the CDR3 reads CASSHEREGRWEQYF. CDR3 DNA: TGCGCCAGCAGTCACGAGCGGGAGGGCCGTTGGGAGCAGTACTTC.

The J gene is TRBJ2-1, the V gene TRBV27; no clear D. The CDR3 loop spans 12 amino acids. Germline CDR1 reads MNHEY; CDR2 reads SMNVEV (reference sequence). V was shortened by 3 bases and J by 5 bases, with 5 bases between the two germline ends. CDR3 sequence reads: CASSFQNNEQFF. The CDR3 DNA follows: TGTGCCAGCAGTTTCCAAAACAATGAGCAGTTCTTC.